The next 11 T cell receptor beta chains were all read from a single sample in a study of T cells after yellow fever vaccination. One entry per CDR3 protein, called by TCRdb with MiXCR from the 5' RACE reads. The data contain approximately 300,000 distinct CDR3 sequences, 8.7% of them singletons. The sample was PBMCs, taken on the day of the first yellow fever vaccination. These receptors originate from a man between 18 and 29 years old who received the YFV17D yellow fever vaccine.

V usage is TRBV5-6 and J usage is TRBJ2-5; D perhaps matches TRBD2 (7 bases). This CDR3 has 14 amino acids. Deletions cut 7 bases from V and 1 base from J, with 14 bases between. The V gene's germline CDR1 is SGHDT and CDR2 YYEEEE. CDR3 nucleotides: TGTGCCAGCGGCGGCGGGGGCTTCCAAGAGACCCAGTACTTC. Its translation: CASGGGGFQETQYF.

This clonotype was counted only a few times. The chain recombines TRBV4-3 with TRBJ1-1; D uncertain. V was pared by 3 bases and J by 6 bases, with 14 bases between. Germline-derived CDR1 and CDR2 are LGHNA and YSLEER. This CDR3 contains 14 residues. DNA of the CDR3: TGCGCCAGCAGCCATCGGTCCTCTGGGGCTGAAGCTTTCTTT. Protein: CASSHRSSGAEAFF.

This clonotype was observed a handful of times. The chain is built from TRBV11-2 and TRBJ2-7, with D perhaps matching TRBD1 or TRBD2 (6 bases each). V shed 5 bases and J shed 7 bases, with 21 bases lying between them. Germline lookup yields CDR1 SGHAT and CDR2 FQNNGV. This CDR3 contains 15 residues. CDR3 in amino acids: CASSPPTVGAGEQYV. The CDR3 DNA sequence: TGTGCCAGCAGCCCACCCACCGTGGGGGCGGGAGAGCAGTACGTC.

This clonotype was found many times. This chain's CDR3 is CASSIKTSSGGVLINNEQFF. CDR3 DNA sequence: TGTGCCAGCAGCATCAAGACCTCTAGCGGGGGGGTTCTCATCAACAATGAGCAGTTCTTC. The rearrangement joins TRBV7-8 to TRBJ2-1; 12 positions match TRBD2. V trimming: 5 bases; J trimming: 5 bases; junction bases outside the gene matches: 19. Germline CDR1 SGHVS, CDR2 FQNEAQ. This CDR3 has 20 residues.

The CDR3 loop reads CASSRDRGSGEAFF. In DNA form, the CDR3 reads TGTGCCAGCAGCCGGGACAGGGGGTCCGGTGAAGCTTTCTTT. The rearrangement links TRBV5-4 to TRBJ1-1; 11 bases fit TRBD1. The CDR3 totals 14 residues. The J segment lost 7 bases and the V segment lost 4 bases, leaving 6 bases of the junction unmatched. Germline-derived CDR1 and CDR2 are SGHNT and YYREEE (reference sequence).

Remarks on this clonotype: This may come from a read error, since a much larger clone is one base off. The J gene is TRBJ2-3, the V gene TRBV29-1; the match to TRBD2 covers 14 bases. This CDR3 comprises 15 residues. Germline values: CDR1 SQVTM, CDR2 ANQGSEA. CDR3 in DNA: TGCAGCGTCGGACTAGCGGGGGGACCCACATATACGCAGTATTTT. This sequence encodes CSVGLAGGPTYTQYF.

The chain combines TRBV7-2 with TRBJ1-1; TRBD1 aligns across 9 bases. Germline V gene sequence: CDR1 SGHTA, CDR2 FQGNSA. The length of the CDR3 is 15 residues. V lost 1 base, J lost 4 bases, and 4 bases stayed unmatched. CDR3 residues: CASSLDGQGSTEAFF. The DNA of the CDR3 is TGTGCCAGCAGCTTAGACGGACAGGGGAGCACTGAAGCTTTCTTT.

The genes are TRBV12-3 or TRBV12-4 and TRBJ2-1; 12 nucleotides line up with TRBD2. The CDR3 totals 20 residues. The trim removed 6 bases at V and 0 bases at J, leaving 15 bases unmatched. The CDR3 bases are TGTGCCAGCAGGGGGGCACTAGCGGGGGGAATCTCTAGCTCCTACAATGAGCAGTTCTTC. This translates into CASRGALAGGISSSYNEQFF.

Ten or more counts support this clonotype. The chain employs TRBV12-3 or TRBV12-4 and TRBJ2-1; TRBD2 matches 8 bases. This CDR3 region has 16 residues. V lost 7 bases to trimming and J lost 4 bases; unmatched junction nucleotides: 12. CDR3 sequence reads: CASTGSGGGSYNEQFF. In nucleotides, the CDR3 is TGTGCCAGCACGGGGAGCGGGGGTGGTTCTTACAATGAGCAGTTCTTC.

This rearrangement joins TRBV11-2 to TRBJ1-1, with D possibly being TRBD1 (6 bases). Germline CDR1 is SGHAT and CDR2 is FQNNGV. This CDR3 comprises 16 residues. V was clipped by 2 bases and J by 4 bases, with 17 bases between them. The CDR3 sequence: CASSLREGVTRTEAFF. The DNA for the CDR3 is TGTGCCAGCAGCTTAAGGGAGGGGGTTACGCGCACTGAAGCTTTCTTT.

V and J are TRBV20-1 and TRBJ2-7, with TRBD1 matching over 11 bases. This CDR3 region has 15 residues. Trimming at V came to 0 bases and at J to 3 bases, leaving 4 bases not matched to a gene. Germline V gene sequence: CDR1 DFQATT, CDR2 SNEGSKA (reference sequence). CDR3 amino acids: CSARDLGQGDYEQYV. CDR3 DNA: TGCAGTGCTAGAGATTTGGGACAGGGGGACTACGAGCAGTACGTC.